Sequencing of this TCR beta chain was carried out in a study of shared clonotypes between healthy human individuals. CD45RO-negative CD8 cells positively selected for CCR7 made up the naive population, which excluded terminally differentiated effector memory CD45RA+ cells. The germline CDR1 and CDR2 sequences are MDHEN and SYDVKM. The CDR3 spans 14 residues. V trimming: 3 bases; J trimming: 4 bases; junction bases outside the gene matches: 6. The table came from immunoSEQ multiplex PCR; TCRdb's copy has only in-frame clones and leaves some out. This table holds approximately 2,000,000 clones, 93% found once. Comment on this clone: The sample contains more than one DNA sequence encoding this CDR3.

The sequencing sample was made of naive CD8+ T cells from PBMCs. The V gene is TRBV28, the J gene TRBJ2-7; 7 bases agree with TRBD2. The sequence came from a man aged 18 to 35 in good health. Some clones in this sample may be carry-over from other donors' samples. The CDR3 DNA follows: TGTGCCAGCAGTTTTGTGACTAGCCCATACGAGCAGTACTTC. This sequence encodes CASSFVTSPYEQYF.